This T cell receptor beta chain was sequenced during a study of regulatory T cells in long-lasting Graves disease. This clonotype was counted at least ten times. The authors built TCR beta libraries using iRepertoire HTBI primers and Arm-PCR of CDR3 regions. TCRdb re-called the multiplex PCR reads through MiXCR, storing one row per CDR3 protein. Counted here are roughly 500,000 distinct CDR3 sequences, roughly 14% occurring once; the ten biggest clones make up roughly 9.7%. Between the trimmed V and J ends, which lost 2 bases and 5 bases, there was a span of 6 bases. Germline-derived CDR1 and CDR2 are SQVTM and ANQGSEA. This CDR3 is built from 12 residues. The time point here: newly diagnosed GD, antithyroid drugs for less than 3 months. PBMCs were the source of the RNA used for TCR sequencing. These data were also reused for a study on T cells in Graves' hyperthyroidism and ophthalmopathy. That work contributes: First-round RT-PCR with HTBI primers amplified the TCR CDR3 region.

Source: peripheral blood mononuclear cells (PBMCs), taken at new diagnosis, from a patient treated with antithyroid drugs. The J gene is TRBJ2-2, the V gene TRBV29-1; D is undetermined. The TCR comes from a man aged 25-40 years with Graves disease. The CDR3 sequence is CSVESRTGELFF. CDR3 bases: TGCAGCGTTGAATCACGAACCGGGGAGCTGTTTTTT.